This T cell receptor (beta chain) was profiled in a study of T cell responses to AZD1222 COVID-19 vaccine. Background on the study: Both about-4-week and about-12-week second-dose recipients were combined.

Sequencing used immunoSEQ multiplex PCR; TCRdb keeps in-frame clones, though not all of them. The table records over 130,000 clones, about 90% of them present only once. As for this clone: Antigen unknown.

Germline V gives CDR1 SGHKS, CDR2 YYEKEE (reference sequence). The CDR3 length is 15 residues. After removal of 4 bases from V and 8 bases from J, the junction contained 14 bases not matched to a gene. The study's findings and limits: Sampling captured repertoires only after the peak T cell response. At 160-218 and 743-854, vaccine-associated CD4 TCRs were dominant, and they spanned spike. Spike-specific TCR breadth and depth were elevated following two AZD1222 doses.

This clonotype was sampled from an adult in good health. This sequence joins TRBV5-5 and TRBJ1-2, with TRBD1 identical over 7 bases. The material was peripheral blood, obtained on day 0 of AZD1222 vaccination. CDR3 DNA sequence: TGTGCCAGCAGCGCCCTTGGGACAGCCCGCGGGGGCTACACCTTC. Amino acid sequence: CASSALGTARGGYTF.